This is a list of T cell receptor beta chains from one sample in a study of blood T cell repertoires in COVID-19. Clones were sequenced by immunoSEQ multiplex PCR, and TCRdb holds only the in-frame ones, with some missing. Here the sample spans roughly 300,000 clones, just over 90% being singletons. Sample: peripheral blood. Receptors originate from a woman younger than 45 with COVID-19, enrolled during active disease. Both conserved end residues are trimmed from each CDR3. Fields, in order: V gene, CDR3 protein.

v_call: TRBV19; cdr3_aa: ASSMVTGLGLAVTDTQY
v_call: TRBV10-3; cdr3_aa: AISEGGFGYGYT
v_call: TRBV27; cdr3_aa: ASSLPGLNADTQY
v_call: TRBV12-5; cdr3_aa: ASGLWGRAPGELF
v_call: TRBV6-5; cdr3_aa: ATRTGVGTEAF
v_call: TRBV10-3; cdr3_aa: AISESLETRAYGYT
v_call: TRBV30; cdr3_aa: AWTTGVGQPQH
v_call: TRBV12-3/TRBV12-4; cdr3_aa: ASSSPNEQF
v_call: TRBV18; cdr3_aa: ASSLTSGYSYEQY
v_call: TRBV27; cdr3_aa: ASSLSSGPPQQPQH
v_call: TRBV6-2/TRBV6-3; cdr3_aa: ASSPRGQGAGQPQH
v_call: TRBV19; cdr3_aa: ASSSTLNTEAF
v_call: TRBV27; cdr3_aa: ASSFTGITEAF
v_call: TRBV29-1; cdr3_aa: SVRLAGYEQY
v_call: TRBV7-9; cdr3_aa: ASSPPTGEYVGEQF
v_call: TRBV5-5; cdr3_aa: ASSGGLAGEETQY
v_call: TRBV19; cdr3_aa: ASRYSSLGVGETQY
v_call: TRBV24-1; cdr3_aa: ATSAPGAGNQPQH
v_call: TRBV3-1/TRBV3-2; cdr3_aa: ASSQEVGGGNTEAF
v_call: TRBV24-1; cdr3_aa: ATSDPGQGVQPQH
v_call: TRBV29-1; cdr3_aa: SVESGTVPYEQY
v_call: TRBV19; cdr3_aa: ASSNGRTQY
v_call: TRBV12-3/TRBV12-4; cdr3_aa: ASSLDMSQH
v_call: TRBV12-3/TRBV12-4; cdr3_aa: ASSIPTGEQY
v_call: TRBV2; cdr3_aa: ASSELRGRTTDTQY
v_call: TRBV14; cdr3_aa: ASSQEYRGSYNSPLH
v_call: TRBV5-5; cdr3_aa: ASSSQYRGSSYNSPLH
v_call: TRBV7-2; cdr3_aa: ASSSHQTSSEQF
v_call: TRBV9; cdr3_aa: ASSVGAGMVQF
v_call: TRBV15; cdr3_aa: ATSRDMGTGFRGYT
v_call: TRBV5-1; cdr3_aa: ASSLVGRGRTEAF
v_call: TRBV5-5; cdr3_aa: ASEGGLAGWRDTDTQY
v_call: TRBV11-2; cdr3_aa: ASSLERGKGETQY
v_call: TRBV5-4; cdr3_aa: ASSLGQALSSEAF
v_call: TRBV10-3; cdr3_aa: AIRSDPRQGTMNTEAF
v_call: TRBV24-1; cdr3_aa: ATSQTGTSPLH
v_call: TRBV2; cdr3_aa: ASGLRDRGKKYNQPQH
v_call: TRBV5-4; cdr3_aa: ASSSGQGWGYT
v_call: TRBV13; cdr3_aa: ASSLGTSWSTDTQY
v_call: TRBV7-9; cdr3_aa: ASSLEAGNQPQH
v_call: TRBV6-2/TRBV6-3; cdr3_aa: ASSYRDRGTYGYT
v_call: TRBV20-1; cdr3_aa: SASGGTSGSGVDNEQF